These 8 T cell receptor beta chains originate from one sample sequenced in a study of cytomegalovirus exposure and HLA in healthy donors. The PCR was carried out with 60 Vbeta primers and 13 Jbeta primers. TCRdb keeps only in-frame clones here, not all; method: immunoSEQ multiplex PCR. This sample has about 180,000 clones; about 79% occur once, and the top ten carry around 1.2%. The specimen was PBMCs. These receptors were taken from a girl aged 2 to 9 in good health and CMV-seropositive.

V usage is TRBV5-1 and J usage is TRBJ1-2; TRBD1 matches 8 bases. Trimming removed 0 bases from V and 7 bases from J; junction bases left unmatched: 5. The CDR3 runs to 14 residues. Looked up from germline, CDR1 is SGHRS and CDR2 is YFSETQ. The DNA for the CDR3 is TGCGCCAGCAGCTTGGGGACAGGGAATAGTGGCTACACCTTC. Protein product: CASSLGTGNSGYTF.

This clone has only one observation. The rearrangement joins TRBV11-2 to TRBJ2-7; no clear D gene. This CDR3 has 15 residues. The V and J ends lost 0 bases and 0 bases respectively, with 9 bases between them. Germline V gives CDR1 SGHAT, CDR2 FQNNGV. The CDR3 DNA follows: TGTGCCAGCAGCTTAGATGGAACAGCCTCCTACGAGCAGTACTTC. Its protein product is CASSLDGTASYEQYF.

This clone was observed a handful of times. The chain joins TRBV4-1 to TRBJ1-1; D ambiguous. Trimming stripped 4 bases from V and 3 bases from J, with 15 bases between. CDR1 MGHRA and CDR2 YSYEKL come from the germline V gene. This CDR3 has 15 amino acids. The CDR3 loop reads CASSRPAGRDTEAFF. The CDR3 bases are TGCGCCAGCAGCCGACCAGCTGGGAGGGACACTGAAGCTTTCTTT.

This clone showed up just a few times. The chain has TRBV4-1 and TRBJ1-4; tentatively, D is TRBD1 (6 bases). Trimming pared 6 bases from V and 8 bases from J, leaving 19 bases between. The CDR3 totals 15 residues. Germline lookup yields CDR1 MGHRA and CDR2 YSYEKL. This CDR3 is CASRLGGEIWEKLFF. The DNA of the CDR3 is TGCGCCAGCAGACTAGGGGGGGAGATATGGGAAAAACTGTTTTTT.

The chain links TRBV5-1 to TRBJ2-5, with TRBD2 matching 7 bases. This CDR3 has 14 amino acids. Germline V gene sequence: CDR1 SGHRS, CDR2 YFSETQ. After removal of 6 bases from V and 3 bases from J, the junction contained 8 bases not matched to a gene. The CDR3 DNA follows: TGCGCCAGCAAAGTAGCGGGTCCCAAAGAGACCCAGTACTTC. Translated, it gives CASKVAGPKETQYF. The complete variable domain, with remaining parts taken from reference TRBV5-1 and TRBJ2-5, reads KAGVTQTPRYLIKTRGQQVTLSCSPISGHRSVSWYQQTPGQGLQFLFEYFSETQRNKGNFPGRFSGRQFSNSRSEMNVSTLELGDSALYLCASKVAGPKETQYFGPGTRLLVL.

V is TRBV19 and J is TRBJ2-6; D call uncertain. V was pared by 4 bases and J by 0 bases, with 10 bases between. Germline assignment: CDR1 LNHDA and CDR2 SQIVND (reference sequence). This CDR3 comprises 16 residues. CDR3 nucleotides: TGTGCCAGTAGTACAGGAATCAGCTCTGGGGCCAACGTCCTGACTTTC. It is translated as CASSTGISSGANVLTF.

The chain has TRBV10-3 and TRBJ1-1, with a possible D match to TRBD1 (5 bases). Germline loops: CDR1 ENHRY, CDR2 SYGVKD. This CDR3 is built from 15 residues. The V end was cut by 0 bases, the J end by 4 bases, with 12 bases between. CDR3 in DNA: TGTGCCATCAGTGAGTCGGCAGGGTGGACCACTGAAGCTTTCTTT. As protein: CAISESAGWTTEAFF.

The chain couples TRBV5-1 to TRBJ2-3; the match to TRBD2 covers 7 bases. The germline gives CDR1 SGHRS, CDR2 YFSETQ. This CDR3 is 17 amino acids long. V lost 0 bases, J lost 1 base, and 8 bases stayed unmatched. The CDR3 DNA follows: TGCGCCAGCAGCTTGGGGCCTTTAGCGGGTGGCACAGATACGCAGTATTTT. It specifies CASSLGPLAGGTDTQYF.